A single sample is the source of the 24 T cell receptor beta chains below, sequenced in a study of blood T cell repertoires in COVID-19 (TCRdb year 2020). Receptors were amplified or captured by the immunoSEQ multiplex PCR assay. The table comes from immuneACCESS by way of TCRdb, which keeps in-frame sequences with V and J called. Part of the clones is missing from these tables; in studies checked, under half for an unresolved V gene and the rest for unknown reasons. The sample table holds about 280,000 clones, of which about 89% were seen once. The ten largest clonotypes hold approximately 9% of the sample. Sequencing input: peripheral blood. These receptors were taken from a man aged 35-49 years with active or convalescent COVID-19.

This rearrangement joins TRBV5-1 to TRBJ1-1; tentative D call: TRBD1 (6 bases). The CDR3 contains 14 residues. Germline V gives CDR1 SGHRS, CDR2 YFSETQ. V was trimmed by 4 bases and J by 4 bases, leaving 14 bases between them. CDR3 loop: CASSQDRGGTEAFF. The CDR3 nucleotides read TGCGCCAGCAGCCAGGACAGAGGTGGCACTGAAGCTTTCTTT. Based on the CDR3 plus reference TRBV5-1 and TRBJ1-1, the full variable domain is KAGVTQTPRYLIKTRGQQVTLSCSPISGHRSVSWYQQTPGQGLQFLFEYFSETQRNKGNFPGRFSGRQFSNSRSEMNVSTLELGDSALYLCASSQDRGGTEAFFGQGTRLTVV.

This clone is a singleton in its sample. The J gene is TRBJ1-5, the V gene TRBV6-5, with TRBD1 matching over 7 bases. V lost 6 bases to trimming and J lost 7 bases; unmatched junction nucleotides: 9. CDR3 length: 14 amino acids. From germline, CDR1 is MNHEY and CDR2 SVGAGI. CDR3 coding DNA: TGTGCCAGCAGGGAGACAGGGTTTCACCAGCCCCAGCATTTT. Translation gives CASRETGFHQPQHF.

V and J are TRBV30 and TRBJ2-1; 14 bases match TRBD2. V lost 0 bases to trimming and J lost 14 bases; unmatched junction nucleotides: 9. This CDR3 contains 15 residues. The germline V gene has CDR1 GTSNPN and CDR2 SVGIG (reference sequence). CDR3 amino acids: CAWSVRGTSGRGEFF. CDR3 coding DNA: TGTGCCTGGAGTGTAAGGGGGACTAGCGGGAGAGGAGAGTTCTTC.

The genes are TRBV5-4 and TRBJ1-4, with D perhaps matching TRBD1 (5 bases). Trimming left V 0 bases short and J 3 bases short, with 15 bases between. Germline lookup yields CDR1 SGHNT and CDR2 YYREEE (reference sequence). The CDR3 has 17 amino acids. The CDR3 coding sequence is TGTGCCAGCAGCTTGGGGGTCCCAGGGTTCGCTAATGAAAAACTGTTTTTT. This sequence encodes CASSLGVPGFANEKLFF. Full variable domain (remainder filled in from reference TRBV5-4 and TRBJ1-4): ETGVTQSPTHLIKTRGQQVTLRCSSQSGHNTVSWYQQALGQGPQFIFQYYREEENGRGNFPPRFSGLQFPNYSSELNVNALELDDSALYLCASSLGVPGFANEKLFFGSGTQLSVL.

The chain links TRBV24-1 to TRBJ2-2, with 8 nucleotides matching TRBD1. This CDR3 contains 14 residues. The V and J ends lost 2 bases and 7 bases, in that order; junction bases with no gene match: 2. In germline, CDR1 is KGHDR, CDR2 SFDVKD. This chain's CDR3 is CATSDSGGGGELFF. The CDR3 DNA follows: TGTGCCACCAGTGATTCAGGGGGCGGCGGGGAGCTGTTTTTT.

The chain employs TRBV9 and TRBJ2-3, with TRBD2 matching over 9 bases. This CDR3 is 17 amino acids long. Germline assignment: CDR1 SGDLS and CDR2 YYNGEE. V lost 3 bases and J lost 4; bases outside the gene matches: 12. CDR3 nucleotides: TGTGCCAGCAGCGCCGGACCTAGCGCGGGAGGGGCAGATACGCAGTATTTT. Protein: CASSAGPSAGGADTQYF. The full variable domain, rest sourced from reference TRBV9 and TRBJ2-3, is DSGVTQTPKHLITATGQRVTLRCSPRSGDLSVYWYQQSLDQGLQFLIQYYNGEERAKGNILERFSAQQFPDLHSELNLSSLELGDSALYFCASSAGPSAGGADTQYFGPGTRLTVL.

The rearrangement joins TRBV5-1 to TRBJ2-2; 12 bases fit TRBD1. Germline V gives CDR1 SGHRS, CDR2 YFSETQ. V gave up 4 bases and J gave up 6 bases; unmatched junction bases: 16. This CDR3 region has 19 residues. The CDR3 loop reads CASSPNLNRDRGRAGELFF. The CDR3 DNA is TGCGCCAGCAGCCCCAACCTCAACCGGGACAGGGGGCGGGCCGGGGAGCTGTTTTTT.

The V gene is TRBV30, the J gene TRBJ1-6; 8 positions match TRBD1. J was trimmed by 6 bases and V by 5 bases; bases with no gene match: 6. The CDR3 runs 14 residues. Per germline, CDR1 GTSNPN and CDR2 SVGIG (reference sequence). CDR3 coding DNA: TGTGCCTGGCGCAGGGGGCTAAGTAATTCACCCCTCCACTTT. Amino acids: CAWRRGLSNSPLHF.

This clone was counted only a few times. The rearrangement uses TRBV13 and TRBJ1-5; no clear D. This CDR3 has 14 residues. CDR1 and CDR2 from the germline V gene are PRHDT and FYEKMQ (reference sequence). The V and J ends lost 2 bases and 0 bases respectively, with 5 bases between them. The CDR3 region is CASSLRFSNQPQHF. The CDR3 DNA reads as TGTGCCAGCAGCTTACGGTTTAGCAATCAGCCCCAGCATTTT. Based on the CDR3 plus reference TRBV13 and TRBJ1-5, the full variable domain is AAGVIQSPRHLIKEKRETATLKCYPIPRHDTVYWYQQGPGQDPQFLISFYEKMQSDKGSIPDRFSAQQFSDYHSELNMSSLELGDSALYFCASSLRFSNQPQHFGDGTRLSIL.

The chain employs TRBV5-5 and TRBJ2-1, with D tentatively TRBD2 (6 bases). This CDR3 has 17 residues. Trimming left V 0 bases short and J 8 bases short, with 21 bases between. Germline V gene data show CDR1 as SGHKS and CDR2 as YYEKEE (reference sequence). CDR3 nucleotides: TGTGCCAGCAGCTTGGTACAAGGAGCGGGCCCCCTGGATGAGCAGTTCTTC. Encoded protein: CASSLVQGAGPLDEQFF. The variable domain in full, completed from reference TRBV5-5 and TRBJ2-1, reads DAGVTQSPTHLIKTRGQQVTLRCSPISGHKSVSWYQQVLGQGPQFIFQYYEKEERGRGNFPDRFSARQFPNYSSELNVNALLLGDSALYLCASSLVQGAGPLDEQFFGPGTRLTVL.

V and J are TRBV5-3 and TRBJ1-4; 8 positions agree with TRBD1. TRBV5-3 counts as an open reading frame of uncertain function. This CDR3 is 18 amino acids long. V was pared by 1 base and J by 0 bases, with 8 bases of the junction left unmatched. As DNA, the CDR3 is TGTGCCAGAAGCTTGCCGGGACAGGATCTTTCAACTAATGAAAAACTGTTTTTT. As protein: CARSLPGQDLSTNEKLFF.

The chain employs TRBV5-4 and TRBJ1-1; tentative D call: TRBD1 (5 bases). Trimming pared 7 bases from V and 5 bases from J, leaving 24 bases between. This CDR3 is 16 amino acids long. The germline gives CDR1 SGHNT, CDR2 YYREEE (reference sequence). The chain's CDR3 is CASSTGGYKTVTEAFF. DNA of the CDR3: TGTGCCAGCTCAACGGGGGGTTACAAGACTGTGACTGAAGCTTTCTTT.

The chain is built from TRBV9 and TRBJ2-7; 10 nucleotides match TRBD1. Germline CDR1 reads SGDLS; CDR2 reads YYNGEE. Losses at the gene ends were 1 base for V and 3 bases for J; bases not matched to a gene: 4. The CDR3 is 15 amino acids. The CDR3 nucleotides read TGTGCCAGCAGCGTACGACAGGGGGCCCTCTACGAGCAGTACTTC. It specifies CASSVRQGALYEQYF.

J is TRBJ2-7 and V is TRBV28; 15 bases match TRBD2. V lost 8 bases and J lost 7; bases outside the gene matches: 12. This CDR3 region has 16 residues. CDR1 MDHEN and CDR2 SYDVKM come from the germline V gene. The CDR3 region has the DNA TGTGCCAGCTCCCCGGGGACTAGCGGGGGGCTATCAGAGCAGTACTTC. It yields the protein CASSPGTSGGLSEQYF. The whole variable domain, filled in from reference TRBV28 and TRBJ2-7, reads DVKVTQSSRYLVKRTGEKVFLECVQDMDHENMFWYRQDPGLGLRLIYFSYDVKMKEKGDIPEGYSVSREKKERFSLILESASTNQTSMYLCASSPGTSGGLSEQYFGPGTRLTVT.

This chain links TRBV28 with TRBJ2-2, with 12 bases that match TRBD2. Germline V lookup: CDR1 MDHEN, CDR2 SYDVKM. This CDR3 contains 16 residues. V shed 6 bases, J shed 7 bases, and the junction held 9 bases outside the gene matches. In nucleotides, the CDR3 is TGTGCCAGCAGGGACCCTAGCGGGGGGGATCTCGGGGAGCTGTTTTTT. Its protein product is CASRDPSGGDLGELFF.

CDR3 sequence: CASSGATASTDTQYF. CDR3 nucleotide sequence: TGTGCCAGTTCAGGGGCGACAGCTAGCACAGATACGCAGTATTTT. The V gene is TRBV19, the J gene TRBJ2-3; maybe TRBD1 (6 bases). The CDR3 consists of 15 residues. V lost 8 bases and J 0 bases, leaving 15 bases between the germline ends. CDR1 is LNHDA, CDR2 SQIVND, per germline (reference sequence).

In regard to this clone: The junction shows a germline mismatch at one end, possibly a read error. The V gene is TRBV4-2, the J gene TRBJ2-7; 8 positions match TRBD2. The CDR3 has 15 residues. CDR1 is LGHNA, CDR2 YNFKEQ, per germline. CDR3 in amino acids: CASSQDSSGSFEQCF. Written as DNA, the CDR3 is TGTGCCAGCAGCCAAGACTCAAGCGGGAGTTTCGAGCAGTGCTTC.

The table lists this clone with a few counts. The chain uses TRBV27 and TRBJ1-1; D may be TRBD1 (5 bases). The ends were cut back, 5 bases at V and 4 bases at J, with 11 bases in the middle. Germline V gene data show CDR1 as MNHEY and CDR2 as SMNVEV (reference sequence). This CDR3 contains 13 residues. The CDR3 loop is CASSPRGSTEAFF. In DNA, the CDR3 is TGTGCCAGCAGTCCAAGGGGTAGCACTGAAGCTTTCTTT.

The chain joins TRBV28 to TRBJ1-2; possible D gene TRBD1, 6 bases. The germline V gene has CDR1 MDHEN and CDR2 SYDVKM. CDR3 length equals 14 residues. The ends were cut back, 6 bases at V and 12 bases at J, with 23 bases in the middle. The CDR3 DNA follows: TGTGCCAGCAGCCCGCCGGGACAATCAATCAGCCACACCTTC. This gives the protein CASSPPGQSISHTF.

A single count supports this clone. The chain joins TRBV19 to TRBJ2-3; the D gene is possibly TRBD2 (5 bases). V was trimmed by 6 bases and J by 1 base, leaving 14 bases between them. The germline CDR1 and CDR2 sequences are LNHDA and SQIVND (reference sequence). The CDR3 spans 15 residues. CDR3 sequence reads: CASSWSDSRTDTQYF. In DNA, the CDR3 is TGTGCCAGTAGCTGGTCGGACTCACGCACAGATACGCAGTATTTT.

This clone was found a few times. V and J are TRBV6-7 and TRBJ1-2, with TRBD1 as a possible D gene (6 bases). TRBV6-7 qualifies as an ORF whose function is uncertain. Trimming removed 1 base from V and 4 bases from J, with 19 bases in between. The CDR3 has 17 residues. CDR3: CASSYCRDPRGAYGYTF. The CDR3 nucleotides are TGTGCCAGCAGTTACTGTCGGGACCCCCGGGGGGCCTATGGCTACACCTTC.

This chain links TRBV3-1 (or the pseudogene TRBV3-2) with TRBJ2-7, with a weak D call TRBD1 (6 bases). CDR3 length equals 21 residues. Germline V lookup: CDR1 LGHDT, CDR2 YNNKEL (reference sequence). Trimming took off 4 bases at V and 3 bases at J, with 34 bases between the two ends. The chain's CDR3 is CASSPDPFNRDTQKSGYEQYF. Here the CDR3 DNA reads TGTGCCAGCAGCCCCGATCCATTCAACCGGGACACCCAAAAGTCTGGCTACGAGCAGTACTTC.

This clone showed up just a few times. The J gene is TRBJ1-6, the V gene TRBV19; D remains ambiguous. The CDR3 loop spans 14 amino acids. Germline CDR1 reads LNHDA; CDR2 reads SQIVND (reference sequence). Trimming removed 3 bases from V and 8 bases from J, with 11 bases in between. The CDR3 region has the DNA TGTGCCAGTAGTATTAAGCCGAGGGATTCACCCCTCCACTTT. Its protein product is CASSIKPRDSPLHF.

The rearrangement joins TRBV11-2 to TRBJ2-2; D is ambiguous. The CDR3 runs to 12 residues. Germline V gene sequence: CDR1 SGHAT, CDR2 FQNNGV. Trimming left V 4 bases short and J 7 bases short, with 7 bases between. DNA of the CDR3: TGTGCCAGCAGCTCTATGGTCGGGGAGCTGTTTTTT. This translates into CASSSMVGELFF.